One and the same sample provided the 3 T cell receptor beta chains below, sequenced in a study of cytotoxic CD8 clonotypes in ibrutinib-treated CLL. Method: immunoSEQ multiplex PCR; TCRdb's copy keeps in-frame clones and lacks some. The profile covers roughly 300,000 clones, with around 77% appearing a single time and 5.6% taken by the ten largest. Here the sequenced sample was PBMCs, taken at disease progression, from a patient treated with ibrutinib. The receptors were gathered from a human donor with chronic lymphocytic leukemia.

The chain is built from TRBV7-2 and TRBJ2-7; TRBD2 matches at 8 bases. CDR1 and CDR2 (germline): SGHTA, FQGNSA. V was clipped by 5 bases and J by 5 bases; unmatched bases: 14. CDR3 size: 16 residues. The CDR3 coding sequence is TGTGCCAGCAGCATCAGTGGTGGGGTAGCGGGGCACGAGCAGTACTTC. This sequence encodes CASSISGGVAGHEQYF.

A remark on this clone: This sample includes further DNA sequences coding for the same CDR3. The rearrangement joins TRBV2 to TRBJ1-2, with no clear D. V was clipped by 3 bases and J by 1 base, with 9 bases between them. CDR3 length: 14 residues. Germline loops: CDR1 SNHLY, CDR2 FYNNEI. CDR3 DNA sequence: TGTGCCAGCAGTGATAACGGCCTTAACTATGGCTACACCTTC. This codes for CASSDNGLNYGYTF.

The CDR3 protein is CASSPMISKPQHF. The CDR3 DNA reads as TGTGCCAGCTCACCCATGATCTCGAAGCCCCAGCATTTT. V is TRBV18 and J is TRBJ1-5, with unresolved D. The germline V gene has CDR1 KGHSH and CDR2 LQKENI. The CDR3 is made up of 13 amino acids. Trimming took off 3 bases at V and 8 bases at J, with 11 bases between the two ends.